The 10 T cell receptor beta chains given below trace back to one sample, sequenced in a study of regulatory T cells in long-lasting Graves disease. Time point: persistent/refractory GD, antithyroid drugs over 5 years with positive TRAb. RNA from PBMCs was the source of the TCR library. iRepertoire HTBI primers and Arm-PCR of CDR3 regions built TCR beta libraries. TCRdb re-derived calls from the multiplex PCR reads in MiXCR, one entry per CDR3 protein. The repertoire consists of over 250,000 distinct CDR3 sequences, with around 23% occurring once and the leading ten covering roughly three fifths. Source: peripheral blood mononuclear cells (PBMCs), taken when the disease was refractory, from a patient treated with antithyroid drugs. These receptors were collected from a female donor with Graves disease.

This clonotype occurred many times. The rearrangement joins TRBV6-2 or TRBV6-3 to TRBJ1-2; 7 bases match TRBD1. CDR3 length equals 17 residues. Germline V gives CDR1 MNHEY, CDR2 SVGEGT. With V trimmed by 1 base and J by 8 bases, 16 bases remained unmatched. CDR3 sequence: CASSYLSRYETGSGYTF. CDR3 coding DNA: TGTGCCAGCAGTTACTTGAGTCGTTACGAGACAGGGTCCGGCTACACCTTC.

The rearrangement links TRBV28 to TRBJ2-4, with a possible D match to TRBD1 (5 bases). This CDR3 has 13 residues. V lost 6 bases to trimming and J lost 3 bases, with 9 bases between them. Germline V gives CDR1 MDHEN, CDR2 SYDVKM. This CDR3 reads CASRGRGKNIQYF. The CDR3 DNA reads TGTGCCAGCAGGGGGCGCGGCAAAAACATTCAGTACTTC.

This clonotype was seen many times. The rearrangement links TRBV6-1 to TRBJ1-1, with D unresolved. Germline loops: CDR1 MNHNS, CDR2 SASEGT. The CDR3 totals 12 residues. V gave up 6 bases and J gave up 1 base, with 6 bases separating them. The chain's CDR3 is CASSVTNTEAFF. CDR3 nucleotides: TGTGCCAGCAGCGTCACGAACACTGAAGCTTTCTTT.

The V call is TRBV7-6, the J call TRBJ2-5; D is perhaps TRBD2 (6 bases). This CDR3 comprises 14 residues. Germline CDR1 is SGHVS and CDR2 is FNYEAQ. V lost 2 bases and J 5 bases, leaving 12 bases between the germline ends. CDR3: CASSLRGGAETQYF. CDR3 bases: TGTGCCAGCAGCTTAAGGGGAGGAGCGGAGACCCAGTACTTC. Complete variable domain (other parts from reference TRBV7-6 and TRBJ2-5): GAGVSQSPRYKVTKRGQDVALRCDPISGHVSLYWYRQALGQGPEFLTYFNYEAQQDKSGLPNDRFSAERPEGSISTLTIQRTEQRDSAMYRCASSLRGGAETQYFGPGTRLLVL.

V and J are TRBV7-9 and TRBJ2-7; D not resolved. This CDR3 comprises 12 residues. Germline CDR1 SEHNR, CDR2 FQNEAQ (reference sequence). The V end lost 0 bases, the J end lost 5 bases, and 5 bases lay between the germline ends. The CDR3 DNA follows: TGTGCCAGCAGCTTAGCGAACGACGAGCAGTACTTC. Translation: CASSLANDEQYF.

There are a few counts of this clonotype. J is TRBJ1-1 and V is TRBV9; no clear D gene. This CDR3 region has 13 residues. The germline gives CDR1 SGDLS, CDR2 YYNGEE. The germline V and J ends were trimmed by 3 bases and 4 bases, with 10 bases remaining between them. The CDR3 loop reads CASSASAVTEAFF. The CDR3 DNA reads as TGTGCCAGCAGCGCCTCGGCGGTCACTGAAGCTTTCTTT.

The chain links TRBV10-3 to TRBJ2-2; TRBD1 matches at 8 bases. The V gene end was trimmed by 2 bases and the J gene end by 7 bases; junction bases not matched to a gene: 3. CDR1 and CDR2 (germline): ENHRY, SYGVKD. The CDR3 has 14 amino acids. DNA for the CDR3: TGTGCCATCAGTGAGACAGGGGGTATCGGGGAGCTGTTTTTT. Amino acids: CAISETGGIGELFF.

This clonotype was detected many times. The chain links TRBV7-3 to TRBJ2-5; 10 bases are a match to TRBD1. Per the germline V gene, CDR1 is SGHTA and CDR2 is FQGTGA. The CDR3 spans 13 residues. V shed 8 bases, J shed 5 bases, and the junction held 5 bases outside the gene matches. This chain's CDR3 is CASGTGDRETQYF. The CDR3 DNA is TGTGCCAGCGGGACAGGGGACAGGGAGACCCAGTACTTC.

The chain joins TRBV20-1 to TRBJ1-6, with a tentative D call TRBD1 (5 bases). With 7 bases removed from V and 6 bases from J, the gap between germline ends came to 13 bases. The CDR3 has 13 amino acids. CDR1 and CDR2 (germline): DFQATT, SNEGSKA (reference sequence). The CDR3 spells CSGGGVLNSPLHF. The CDR3 DNA follows: TGCAGTGGTGGGGGGGTTCTTAATTCACCCCTCCACTTT.

V and J are TRBV28 and TRBJ2-7; a possible D gene is TRBD2 (6 bases). There are 14 residues in the CDR3. From germline, CDR1 is MDHEN and CDR2 SYDVKM. V shed 7 bases and J shed 5 bases, with 18 bases lying between them. The chain's CDR3 is CASTSGGKVDEQYF. For the CDR3, the DNA is TGTGCCAGCACCTCCGGCGGGAAAGTAGACGAGCAGTACTTC.